This TCR beta chain stems from a study of shared clonotypes between healthy human individuals. Study-wide background: Each donor contributed plates that comprised three CD4 naive, three CD4 memory, two CD8 naive and one CD8 memory. Study-level findings and limits: Among non-shared clonotypes, generation probabilities were lower than among those shared by all four donors.

Over several immunoSEQ plates, each subset's genomic DNA was distributed in even portions. TCRdb's table, derived via immunoSEQ multiplex PCR, lists solely in-frame clones and lacks some. Of over 800,000 clones in the sample, roughly 92% were seen once. CD45RO-negative cells were positively selected for CCR7, leaving out terminally differentiated effector memory CD45RA+ cells. To note about this clone: The antigen remains unidentified.

The sequence came from a man aged 25 to 45 in good health. Material for sequencing was naive CD8+ T cells sorted from blood.

CDR3 coding DNA: TGTGCCAGTAGTGGAGTTCTGGCATACAATGAGCAGTTCTTC. It specifies CASSGVLAYNEQFF. The rearrangement joins TRBV19 to TRBJ2-1; D uncertain. Germline V gene sequence: CDR1 LNHDA, CDR2 SQIVND (reference sequence). The length of the CDR3 is 14 residues. Trimming removed 5 bases from V and 4 bases from J, with 12 bases in between. Full variable domain (outside the CDR3, taken from reference TRBV19 and TRBJ2-1): DGGITQSPKYLFRKEGQNVTLSCEQNLNHDAMYWYRQDPGQGLRLIYYSQIVNDFQKGDIAEGYSVSREKKESFPLTVTSAQKNPTAFYLCASSGVLAYNEQFFGPGTRLTVL.